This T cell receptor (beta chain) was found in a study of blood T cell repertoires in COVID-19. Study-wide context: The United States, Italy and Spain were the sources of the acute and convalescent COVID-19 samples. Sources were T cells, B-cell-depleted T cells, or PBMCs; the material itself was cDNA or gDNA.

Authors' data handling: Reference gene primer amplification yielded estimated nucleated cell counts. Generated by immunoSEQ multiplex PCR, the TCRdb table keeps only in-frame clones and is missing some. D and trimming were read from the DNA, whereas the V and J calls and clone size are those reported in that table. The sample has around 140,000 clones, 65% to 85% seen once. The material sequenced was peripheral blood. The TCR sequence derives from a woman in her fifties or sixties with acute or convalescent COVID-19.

The CDR3 spells CASSLSGATNEKLFF. In nucleotides, the CDR3 is TGTGCCAGCAGCTTATCCGGGGCAACTAATGAAAAACTGTTTTTT. This sequence joins TRBV7-9 and TRBJ1-4, with D uncertain. CDR3 length: 15 amino acids. CDR1 and CDR2 from the germline V gene are SEHNR and FQNEAQ (reference sequence). Trimming pared 2 bases from V and 0 bases from J, leaving 7 bases between.